The rows below give T cell receptor beta chains drawn from one sample of a study of T cell changes during pregnancy in multiple sclerosis. The table came from immunoSEQ multiplex PCR; TCRdb's copy has only in-frame clones and leaves some out. The table has tens of thousands of clones, roughly 89% seen once. The specimen was CD4+ T cells from peripheral blood mononuclear cells, collected before pregnancy. The receptors were sampled from a female donor with multiple sclerosis, enrolled in a pregnancy study. The CDR3 runs from the conserved cysteine through the conserved F or W. Each record gives: D gene, V gene, J gene, clone size, CDR3 protein, CDR3 DNA. A D gene is named only where the DNA matches it firmly. Clone size appears in some rows only: once, few, many, or a class for an expanded clone.

.	TRBV12-1	TRBJ1-2	.	CASSFPEDRAENYGYTF	TGTGCCAGCAGCTTTCCAGAGGACAGGGCCGAGAACTATGGCTACACCTTC
TRBD1	TRBV6-5	TRBJ1-6	.	CASSVLRDSNSPLHF	TGTGCCAGCAGTGTTCTCCGGGACAGTAATTCACCCCTCCACTTT
TRBD2	TRBV7-6	TRBJ2-2	.	CASSLRGGNTGELFF	TGTGCCAGCAGCTTACGCGGGGGAAACACCGGGGAGCTGTTTTTT
TRBD2	TRBV11-3	TRBJ2-5	.	CASSLGSGGALETQYF	TGTGCCAGCAGCTTAGGCAGCGGGGGGGCCCTGGAGACCCAGTACTTC
.	TRBV5-1	TRBJ1-1	.	CASSRKLRTSNTEAFF	TGCGCCAGCAGCCGCAAGCTCCGGACTTCCAACACTGAAGCTTTCTTT
TRBD2	TRBV4-1	TRBJ2-1	.	CASSQETTGGWNEQFF	TGCGCCAGCAGCCAAGAGACGACGGGGGGGTGGAATGAGCAGTTCTTC
TRBD1	TRBV30	TRBJ1-3	.	CAWSALGQGNTIYF	TGTGCCTGGAGTGCCCTGGGACAGGGAAACACCATATATTTT
.	TRBV18	TRBJ2-1	.	CASSPQGSYNEQFF	TGTGCCAGCTCACCGCAGGGTTCCTACAATGAGCAGTTCTTC
.	TRBV7-2	TRBJ1-2	few	CASSLRGSYGYTF	TGTGCCAGCAGCTTACGGGGGAGCTATGGCTACACCTTC
TRBD1	TRBV6-1	TRBJ1-3	.	CASTKGGQSGNTIYF	TGTGCCAGCACCAAGGGGGGACAGTCTGGAAACACCATATATTTT
.	TRBV27	TRBJ1-2	.	CASKNSNYGYTF	TGTGCCAGCAAGAACAGTAACTATGGCTACACCTTC
.	TRBV7-7	TRBJ2-1	.	CASSLELGSNEQFF	TGTGCTAGCAGCTTAGAGTTGGGCAGTAATGAGCAGTTCTTC
.	TRBV7-2	TRBJ1-5	.	CASSLRGGNQPQHF	TGTGCCAGCAGCTTACGGGGGGGCAATCAGCCCCAGCATTTT
.	TRBV9	TRBJ2-3	.	CASSVGQGTDTQYF	TGTGCCAGCAGCGTAGGACAGGGCACAGATACGCAGTATTTT
.	TRBV6-1	TRBJ1-6	.	CASEESYNSPLHF	TGTGCCAGCGAGGAGTCCTATAATTCACCCCTCCACTTT
TRBD2	TRBV5-4	TRBJ2-7	.	CASSWGLAGGQVEQYF	TGTGCCAGCAGCTGGGGACTAGCGGGGGGGCAGGTCGAGCAGTACTTC
.	TRBV19	TRBJ2-7	.	CASSIIGGDISYEQYF	TGTGCCAGTAGTATCATTGGCGGAGATATTTCCTACGAGCAGTACTTC
.	TRBV4-3	TRBJ1-5	.	CASSQERGYQPQHF	TGCGCCAGCAGCCAAGAGCGGGGGTACCAGCCCCAGCATTTT
TRBD1	TRBV19	TRBJ2-2	few	CASSFGPGTGYTGELFF	TGTGCCAGTAGTTTTGGGCCAGGGACAGGTTACACCGGGGAGCTGTTTTTT